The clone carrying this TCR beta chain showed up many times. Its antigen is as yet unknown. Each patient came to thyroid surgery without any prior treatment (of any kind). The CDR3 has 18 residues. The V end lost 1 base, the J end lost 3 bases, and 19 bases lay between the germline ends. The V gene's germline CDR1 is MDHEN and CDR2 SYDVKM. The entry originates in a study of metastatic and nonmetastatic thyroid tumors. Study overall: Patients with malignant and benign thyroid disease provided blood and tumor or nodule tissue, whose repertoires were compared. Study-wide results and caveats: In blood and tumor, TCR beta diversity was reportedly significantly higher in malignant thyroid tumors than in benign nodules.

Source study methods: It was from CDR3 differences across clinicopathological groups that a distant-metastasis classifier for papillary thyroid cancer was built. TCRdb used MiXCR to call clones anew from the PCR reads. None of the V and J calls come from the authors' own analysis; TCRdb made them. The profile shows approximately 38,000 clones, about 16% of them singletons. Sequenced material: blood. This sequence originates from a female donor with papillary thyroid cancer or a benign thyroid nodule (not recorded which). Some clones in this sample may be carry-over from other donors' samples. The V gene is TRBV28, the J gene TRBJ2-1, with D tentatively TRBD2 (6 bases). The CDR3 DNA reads TGTGCCAGCAGTTTATTTTTCACGACTGGGGGGTTCTACAATGAGCAGTTCTTC. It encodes CASSLFFTTGGFYNEQFF.